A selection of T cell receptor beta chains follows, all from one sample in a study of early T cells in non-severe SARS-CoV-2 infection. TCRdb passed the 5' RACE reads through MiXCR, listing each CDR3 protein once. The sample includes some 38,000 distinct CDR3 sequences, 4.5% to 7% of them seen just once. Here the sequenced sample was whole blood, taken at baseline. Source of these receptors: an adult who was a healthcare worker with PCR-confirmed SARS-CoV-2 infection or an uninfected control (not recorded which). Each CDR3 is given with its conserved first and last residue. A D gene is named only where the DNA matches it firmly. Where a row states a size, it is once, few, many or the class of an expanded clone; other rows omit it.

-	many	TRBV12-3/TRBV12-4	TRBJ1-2	TGTGCCAGCAGTTTAGGGCAGGGGAACTATGGCTACACCTTC	CASSLGQGNYGYTF
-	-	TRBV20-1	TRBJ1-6	TGCAGTGCTAGAGACCGGACCCCGAATAGGGAGAGTCATAATTCACCCCTCCACTTT	CSARDRTPNRESHNSPLHF
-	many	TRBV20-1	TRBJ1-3	TGCAGTGCTAGTCCCCCTTCAGGGAACACCATATATTTT	CSASPPSGNTIYF
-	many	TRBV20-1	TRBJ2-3	TGCAGTGCTAGGGCGGCCGGAGGGGATACGCAGTATTTT	CSARAAGGDTQYF
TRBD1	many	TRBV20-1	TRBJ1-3	TGCAGTGCTAGACCGGGACAGGGAAAGCCTGGAAACACCATATATTTT	CSARPGQGKPGNTIYF
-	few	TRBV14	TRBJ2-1	TGTGCCAGCAGCCAAGAAAGACTGACTAGCAATGAGCAGTTCTTC	CASSQERLTSNEQFF
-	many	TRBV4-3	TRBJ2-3	TGCGCCAGCAGCCAAGATCATGACGCAGATACGCAGTATTTT	CASSQDHDADTQYF
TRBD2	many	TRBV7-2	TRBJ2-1	TGTGCCACCACTAGCGGGAGGTTGAATGAGCAGTTCTTC	CATTSGRLNEQFF
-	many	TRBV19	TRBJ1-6	TGTGCCAGTAGTATGGGTGGCAGCCGTGCGGGATCACCCCTCCACTTT	CASSMGGSRAGSPLHF
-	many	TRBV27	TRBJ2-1	TGTGCCAGCAGTTTGAGTCGGGACAACCCGTACAATGAGCAGTTCTTC	CASSLSRDNPYNEQFF
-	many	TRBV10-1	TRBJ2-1	TGCGCCAGCAGCCGCGGGGATGAGCAGTTCTTC	CASSRGDEQFF
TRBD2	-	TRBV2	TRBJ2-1	TGTGCCAGCAGGGGCGGGGGGGAACCTGAGCAGTTCTTC	CASRGGGEPEQFF
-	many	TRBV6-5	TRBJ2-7	TGTGCCAGCAGTTACTCCGCCCTCGGGTCCTACGAGCAGTACTTC	CASSYSALGSYEQYF
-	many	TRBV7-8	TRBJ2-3	TGTGCCAGCAGGGAGAGTACAGATACGCAGTATTTT	CASRESTDTQYF
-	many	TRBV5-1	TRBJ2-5	TGCGCCAGCAGCTTAATGGCGGGGATCCAAGAGACCCAGTACTTC	CASSLMAGIQETQYF
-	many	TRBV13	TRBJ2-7	TGTGCCAGCAGCTTGGGGGTCGGGCAGGGTTACGAGCAGTACTTC	CASSLGVGQGYEQYF
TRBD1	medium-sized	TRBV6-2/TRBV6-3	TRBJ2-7	TGTGCCAGCAGTTCCTATCCCGGGACAGGGATCTACGAGCAGTACTTC	CASSSYPGTGIYEQYF
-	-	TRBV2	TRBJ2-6	TGTGCCAGCAGTTTCTCGACCGGGGCGGGGGCCAACGTCCTGACTTTC	CASSFSTGAGANVLTF
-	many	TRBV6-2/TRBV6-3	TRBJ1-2	TGTGCCAGCAGTCAAATCCCGACAGGAAGAATCTATGGCTACACCTTC	CASSQIPTGRIYGYTF
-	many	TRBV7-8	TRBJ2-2	TGTGCCAGCAGACGCAGGGACCCGAACACCGGGGAGCTGTTTTTT	CASRRRDPNTGELFF
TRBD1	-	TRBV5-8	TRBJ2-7	TGTGCCAGCAGCCCAGCTTCGGGGACAGGGCCCTACGAGCAGTACTTC	CASSPASGTGPYEQYF
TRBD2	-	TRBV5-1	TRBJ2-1	TGCGCCAGCAGCGGCGGGAGGGCCGGGGGGCAGTTCTTC	CASSGGRAGGQFF
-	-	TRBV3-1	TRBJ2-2	TGTGCCAGCAGCCTACAGGGTGTTGGCACCGGGGAGCTGTTTTTT	CASSLQGVGTGELFF
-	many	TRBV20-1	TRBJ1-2	TGCAGTGCTAGCCGCCGGGGGGAGGGCCACTATGGCTACACCTTC	CSASRRGEGHYGYTF
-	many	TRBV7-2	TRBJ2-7	TGTGCCAGCAGTTTAGCCGGTGTAATCTACGAGCAGTACTTC	CASSLAGVIYEQYF
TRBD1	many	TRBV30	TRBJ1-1	TGTGCACGGGGACAGGACATGAACACTGAAGCTTTCTTT	CARGQDMNTEAFF
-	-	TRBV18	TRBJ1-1	TGTGCCAGCTCACGGAGGGGGACTGAAGCTTTCTTT	CASSRRGTEAFF
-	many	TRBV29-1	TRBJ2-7	TGCAGCGTCGGGGGCTTGGAGCCCTACGAGCAGTACTTC	CSVGGLEPYEQYF
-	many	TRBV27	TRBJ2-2	TGTGCCAGCAGTCCAGACAGCCAGGGCGGGGAGCTGTTTTTT	CASSPDSQGGELFF
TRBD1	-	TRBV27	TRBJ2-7	TGTGCCAGCAGTTCCAAGTCCCGGGACAGGGAGCAGTACTTC	CASSSKSRDREQYF
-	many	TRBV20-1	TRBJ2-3	TGCAGTGCTAGAGACCCGCAGGGGGGCGGGGATACGCAGTATTTT	CSARDPQGGGDTQYF
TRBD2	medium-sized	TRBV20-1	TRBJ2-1	TGCAGTGCTAGAGATCCTGCGGGAGGGGGCAATGAGCAGTTCTTC	CSARDPAGGGNEQFF
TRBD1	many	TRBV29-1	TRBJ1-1	TGCAGCGGCCAGGGACAGGCCACTGAAGCTTTCTTT	CSGQGQATEAFF